This record covers a single TCR beta chain. This sample is part of a study of T cell changes during pregnancy in multiple sclerosis. The protocol was immunoSEQ multiplex PCR, while the TCRdb copy is restricted to in-frame clones and leaves out a portion. Among some 37,000 clones, approximately 91% were seen once, and the ten largest hold approximately 11%. The V gene lost 3 bases and the J gene lost 0 bases, with 12 bases spanning the gap. The CDR3 runs to 16 residues. Germline CDR1 MGHDK, CDR2 SYGVNS. The V gene is TRBV25-1, the J gene TRBJ2-1, with unresolved D. The starting material was CD8+ T cells from peripheral blood mononuclear cells, obtained in the third trimester of pregnancy. The clonotype was recovered from a female donor with multiple sclerosis, enrolled in a pregnancy study. CDR3 residues: CASSEVRVSSYNEQFF. The DNA for the CDR3 is TGTGCCAGCAGTGAGGTTCGGGTCAGCTCCTACAATGAGCAGTTCTTC.